The 30 T cell receptor beta chains below come from one sample, sequenced in a study of blood T cell repertoires in COVID-19. Profiled with immunoSEQ multiplex PCR; TCRdb holds only in-frame clones, not every one. The sample has about 220,000 clones, roughly 87% seen once. The sample consisted of peripheral blood. The receptors derive from a man aged 40-55 years with active or convalescent COVID-19.

The chain recombines TRBV11-1 with TRBJ2-5; no reliable D call. The CDR3 length is 13 residues. The V end lost 1 base, the J end lost 4 bases, and 7 bases lay between the germline ends. Germline V lookup: CDR1 SGHAT, CDR2 FQDESV (reference sequence). CDR3 nucleotides: TGTGCCAGCAGCTTAGTTAGGAGAGAGACCCAGTACTTC. Residues: CASSLVRRETQYF. Supplemented by reference TRBV11-1 and TRBJ2-5, the full variable domain reads EAEVAQSPRYKITEKSQAVAFWCDPISGHATLYWYRQILGQGPELLVQFQDESVVDDSQLPKDRFSAERLKGVDSTLKIQPAELGDSAMYLCASSLVRRETQYFGPGTRLLVL.

The chain carries TRBV5-1 and TRBJ1-4; 12 bases map to TRBD1. Germline CDR1 and CDR2: SGHRS and YFSETQ. The V and J ends lost 9 bases and 7 bases, in that order; junction bases with no gene match: 16. This CDR3 region has 17 residues. CDR3 nucleotide sequence: TGCGCCACCGCTCCGGGACAGGGGGCTTCGGGAGTTGAAAAACTGTTTTTT. Translated: CATAPGQGASGVEKLFF.

The rearrangement links TRBV7-9 to TRBJ2-2; 7 bases are a match to TRBD1. V was clipped by 5 bases and J by 4 bases; unmatched bases: 13. The CDR3 is made up of 17 amino acids. Germline loops: CDR1 SEHNR, CDR2 FQNEAQ (reference sequence). CDR3: CASSPRQGIYGTGELFF. In DNA form, the CDR3 reads TGTGCCAGCAGCCCCAGACAGGGAATATACGGCACCGGGGAGCTGTTTTTT. Full variable domain (outside the CDR3, taken from reference TRBV7-9 and TRBJ2-2): DTGVSQNPRHKITKRGQNVTFRCDPISEHNRLYWYRQTLGQGPEFLTYFQNEAQLEKSRLLSDRFSAERPKGSFSTLEIQRTEQGDSAMYLCASSPRQGIYGTGELFFGEGSRLTVL.

The rearrangement links TRBV27 to TRBJ2-2; TRBD2 agrees at 12 bases. Germline trimming cut 5 bases from V and 5 bases from J; bases unmatched to any gene: 3. Germline V gene lookup returns CDR1 MNHEY and CDR2 SMNVEV (reference sequence). This CDR3 is 15 amino acids long. Here the CDR3 reads CASSPGLAGTGELFF. As DNA, the CDR3 is TGTGCCAGCAGTCCCGGACTAGCGGGGACCGGGGAGCTGTTTTTT.

The rearrangement uses TRBV7-9 and TRBJ2-1; tentative D call: TRBD2 (5 bases). With 3 bases removed from V and 8 bases from J, the gap between germline ends came to 14 bases. Germline V gene sequence: CDR1 SEHNR, CDR2 FQNEAQ (reference sequence). The CDR3 has 14 amino acids. This CDR3 reads CASSFRAAYDEQFF. CDR3 DNA sequence: TGTGCCAGCAGCTTCCGAGCGGCCTATGATGAGCAGTTCTTC.

The CDR3 DNA reads as TGTGCCAGTAGGCCGGGACAGTTTAACTATGGCTACACCTTC. It encodes CASRPGQFNYGYTF. This chain connects TRBV19 to TRBJ1-2, with TRBD1 identical over 7 bases. V gave up 6 bases and J gave up 1 base; unmatched junction bases: 5. The CDR3 totals 14 residues. CDR1 is LNHDA, CDR2 SQIVND, per germline (reference sequence).

The chain recombines TRBV5-1 with TRBJ1-1; D gene uncertain. V shed 0 bases and J shed 1 base, with 10 bases lying between them. CDR3 length: 15 amino acids. Germline-derived CDR1 and CDR2 are SGHRS and YFSETQ. The CDR3 nucleotides are TGCGCCAGCAGCTTGGGGGCCTATGAGAACACTGAAGCTTTCTTT. Translating gives CASSLGAYENTEAFF.

This chain links TRBV7-2 with TRBJ1-5; 7 nucleotides match TRBD1. Germline V CDR1 and CDR2: SGHTA, FQGNSA. This CDR3 comprises 13 residues. V dropped 5 bases and J dropped 12; count of bases not matched to a gene: 10. CDR3 coding DNA: TGTGCCAGCAGCCTACAGGGGTTTAGGGTCCAGCATTTT. It yields the protein CASSLQGFRVQHF.

DNA for the CDR3: TGTGCCAGCAGCTACGACAGGGGCGCCTACAATGAGCAGTTCTTC. Translating gives CASSYDRGAYNEQFF. The chain links TRBV3-1 (or the pseudogene TRBV3-2) to TRBJ2-1; 8 nucleotides match TRBD1. Trimming took 5 bases from V and 2 from J; bases not matched to a gene: 5. CDR1 and CDR2 from the germline V gene are LGHDT and YNNKEL (reference sequence). This CDR3 contains 15 residues.

This clone showed up just once. V is TRBV4-1 and J is TRBJ1-1; D is undetermined. CDR1 MGHRA and CDR2 YSYEKL come from the germline V gene. With 2 bases removed from V and 0 bases from J, the gap between germline ends came to 10 bases. This CDR3 has 15 residues. The chain's CDR3 is CASSQLQSLNTEAFF. For the CDR3, the DNA is TGCGCCAGCAGCCAATTACAGTCTCTGAACACTGAAGCTTTCTTT.

The rearrangement joins TRBV13 to TRBJ2-1; 11 positions agree with TRBD1. Germline CDR1 and CDR2: PRHDT and FYEKMQ (reference sequence). With 5 bases clipped from V and 7 bases from J, the junction kept 10 bases outside the gene matches. The CDR3 contains 16 residues. DNA of the CDR3: TGTGCCAGCAGCCCGCGGACAGGGGGCAAGGGGAATGAGCAGTTCTTC. Its protein product is CASSPRTGGKGNEQFF.

The chain has TRBV29-1 and TRBJ1-1; D remains ambiguous. The CDR3 consists of 13 residues. V lost 6 bases and J lost 5, with 16 bases in between. Germline V gene lookup returns CDR1 SQVTM and CDR2 ANQGSEA. The CDR3 region is CSVPGGRRTEAFF. Written as DNA, the CDR3 is TGCAGCGTGCCGGGAGGGCGCCGGACTGAAGCTTTCTTT.

The rearrangement joins TRBV19 to TRBJ1-1; D gene uncertain. CDR1 is LNHDA and CDR2 is SQIVND in the germline V gene (reference sequence). Trimming left V 4 bases short and J 2 bases short, with 14 bases between. The CDR3 covers 15 residues. The CDR3 here is CASSTNIWANTEAFF. DNA of the CDR3: TGTGCCAGTAGTACCAACATCTGGGCCAACACTGAAGCTTTCTTT.

The chain has TRBV29-1 and TRBJ2-7; 10 bases map to TRBD2. Germline V CDR1 and CDR2: SQVTM, ANQGSEA. CDR3 size: 16 residues. V lost 4 bases and J lost 4; bases outside the gene matches: 13. CDR3 protein: CSVVGEREGLMYEQYF. The CDR3 region has the DNA TGCAGCGTTGTGGGTGAGCGGGAGGGCCTAATGTACGAGCAGTACTTC.

The chain links TRBV5-5 to TRBJ1-1; 11 nucleotides line up with TRBD1. V lost 4 bases to trimming and J lost 0 bases; unmatched junction nucleotides: 5. Germline V lookup: CDR1 SGHKS, CDR2 YYEKEE (reference sequence). The CDR3 runs 16 residues. The CDR3 coding sequence is TGTGCCAGCAGCCGGACAGGGGGCCATATGAACACTGAAGCTTTCTTT. Its translation is CASSRTGGHMNTEAFF. Complete variable domain (other parts from reference TRBV5-5 and TRBJ1-1): DAGVTQSPTHLIKTRGQQVTLRCSPISGHKSVSWYQQVLGQGPQFIFQYYEKEERGRGNFPDRFSARQFPNYSSELNVNALLLGDSALYLCASSRTGGHMNTEAFFGQGTRLTVV.

The chain joins TRBV5-1 to TRBJ1-4, with 9 bases lining up with TRBD1. This CDR3 region has 17 residues. The germline V gene has CDR1 SGHRS and CDR2 YFSETQ. V trimming: 0 bases; J trimming: 3 bases; junction bases outside the gene matches: 6. CDR3 residues: CASSLGPQGAANEKLFF. The CDR3, as DNA: TGCGCCAGCAGCTTGGGACCACAGGGGGCGGCTAATGAAAAACTGTTTTTT.

CDR3 sequence: CASSSTGTRAYNEQFF. As DNA, the CDR3 is TGTGCCAGCAGTTCCACCGGGACTCGAGCCTACAATGAGCAGTTCTTC. The genes are TRBV7-8 and TRBJ2-1, with D possibly matching TRBD2 (6 bases). This CDR3 spans 16 amino acids. Trimming removed 6 bases at V and 2 bases at J, with 17 bases between. In germline, CDR1 is SGHVS, CDR2 FQNEAQ.

This rearrangement joins TRBV25-1 to TRBJ2-7; 9 bases agree with TRBD1. Germline CDR1 and CDR2: MGHDK and SYGVNS. The ends lost 5 bases at V and 6 bases at J; junction bases unmatched: 11. This CDR3 has 15 amino acids. CDR3 sequence (DNA): TGTGCCAGCAGTCGAGGGGGACAGGGCCTTTGCGAGCAGTACTTC. It encodes CASSRGGQGLCEQYF.

This chain uses TRBV5-4 with TRBJ1-2; TRBD1 is a possible D gene (5 bases). CDR1 and CDR2 (germline): SGHNT, YYREEE (reference sequence). The CDR3 is 17 residues long. V shed 4 bases and J shed 0 bases, with 19 bases lying between them. The CDR3 sequence is CASSRPSGRLSNYGYTF. The CDR3 DNA follows: TGTGCCAGCAGCCGGCCTTCAGGGAGGCTGTCTAACTATGGCTACACCTTC. The full variable domain, rest sourced from reference TRBV5-4 and TRBJ1-2, is ETGVTQSPTHLIKTRGQQVTLRCSSQSGHNTVSWYQQALGQGPQFIFQYYREEENGRGNFPPRFSGLQFPNYSSELNVNALELDDSALYLCASSRPSGRLSNYGYTFGSGTRLTVV.

The J gene is TRBJ2-1, the V gene TRBV5-4; D unclear. The CDR3 runs 15 residues. The germline gives CDR1 SGHNT, CDR2 YYREEE (reference sequence). Trimming pared 4 bases from V and 13 bases from J, leaving 24 bases between. CDR3 bases: TGTGCCAGCAGCGCCGCGGTGAATGGCGGATCCGGACAGTTCTTC. It codes for CASSAAVNGGSGQFF.

As concerns this clone: Germline and junction disagree at one end, which may indicate a read error. This chain joins TRBV5-1 and TRBJ1-4, with D tentatively TRBD1 (6 bases). CDR1 and CDR2 (germline): SGHRS, YFSETQ. The CDR3 is 13 residues long. CDR3 in DNA: TGCGCCAGCAGCTCGCACACTGAGGGGGGGGAGATTTTT. The encoded protein is CASSSHTEGGEIF.

The chain joins TRBV5-4 to TRBJ2-5; 8 bases map to TRBD2. Germline CDR1 is SGHNT and CDR2 is YYREEE (reference sequence). CDR3 size: 15 residues. The V gene end was trimmed by 0 bases and the J gene end by 5 bases; junction bases not matched to a gene: 6. The CDR3 region has the DNA TGTGCCAGCAGCTTGGAGGTCGGGGGGGCGGAGACCCAGTACTTC. Translation gives CASSLEVGGAETQYF.

The V and J genes are TRBV28 and TRBJ2-7, with 8 bases lining up with TRBD2. CDR3 length: 14 amino acids. V trimming: 3 bases; J trimming: 4 bases; junction bases outside the gene matches: 5. Germline CDR1 reads MDHEN; CDR2 reads SYDVKM. The CDR3 loop reads CASSFSTSGYEQYF. DNA for the CDR3: TGTGCCAGCAGTTTTAGTACTAGCGGTTACGAGCAGTACTTC. Variable domain in full (rest from reference TRBV28 and TRBJ2-7): DVKVTQSSRYLVKRTGEKVFLECVQDMDHENMFWYRQDPGLGLRLIYFSYDVKMKEKGDIPEGYSVSREKKERFSLILESASTNQTSMYLCASSFSTSGYEQYFGPGTRLTVT.

The V gene is TRBV19, the J gene TRBJ1-2; 10 bases map to TRBD1. The trim removed 6 bases at V and 7 bases at J, leaving 11 bases unmatched. Germline V gives CDR1 LNHDA, CDR2 SQIVND (reference sequence). The CDR3 is 15 amino acids. The CDR3 nucleotides are TGTGCCAGTAGCCCCATGACAGGGGGCTCCCTTGGCTACACCTTC. Its protein product is CASSPMTGGSLGYTF.

This chain connects TRBV18 to TRBJ1-1, with 9 bases fitting TRBD1. Germline-derived CDR1 and CDR2 are KGHSH and LQKENI. CDR3 length equals 14 residues. V lost 6 bases and J lost 1; bases outside the gene matches: 3. CDR3 DNA sequence: TGTGCCAGCTCTCCGGACAGGGGGAACACTGAAGCTTTCTTT. As protein: CASSPDRGNTEAFF.

The rearrangement joins TRBV7-8 to TRBJ2-2; D call uncertain. CDR1 is SGHVS, CDR2 FQNEAQ, per germline. V was pared by 5 bases and J by 2 bases, with 15 bases between. This CDR3 has 16 residues. CDR3 DNA sequence: TGTGCCAGCAGCGCTTACAGAATACCAAACACCGGGGAGCTGTTTTTT. The encoded protein is CASSAYRIPNTGELFF.

As regards this clone: The same CDR3 can be traced to other DNA sequences in this sample. J is TRBJ2-7 and V is TRBV30, with 7 bases aligning to TRBD1. V dropped 0 bases and J dropped 2; count of bases not matched to a gene: 1. The CDR3 consists of 13 residues. Germline V gene sequence: CDR1 GTSNPN, CDR2 SVGIG (reference sequence). This chain's CDR3 is CAWSVGQAYEQYF. The CDR3 DNA follows: TGTGCCTGGAGTGTCGGACAGGCCTACGAGCAGTACTTC.

This chain joins TRBV5-1 and TRBJ2-2; 9 nucleotides line up with TRBD2. The CDR3 loop spans 13 amino acids. Trimming took 6 bases from V and 4 from J; bases not matched to a gene: 1. Germline CDR1 reads SGHRS; CDR2 reads YFSETQ. The CDR3 coding sequence is TGCGCCAGCAATAGCGGGGGCACCGGGGAGCTGTTTTTT. It yields the protein CASNSGGTGELFF.

The rearrangement links TRBV5-4 to TRBJ1-2; no clear D gene. V lost 3 bases and J lost 8, with 8 bases in between. CDR1 and CDR2 (germline): SGHNT, YYREEE (reference sequence). The CDR3 covers 11 residues. CDR3 protein: CASSSLSGYTF. CDR3 DNA sequence: TGTGCCAGCAGCTCCCTCTCGGGCTACACCTTC.

This rearrangement joins TRBV4-2 to TRBJ1-4; 7 bases map to TRBD1. The junction had 6 bases not matched to a gene; V was cut back by 4 bases and J by 4 bases. The CDR3 is 15 residues long. Germline V gene sequence: CDR1 LGHNA, CDR2 YNFKEQ. The CDR3 DNA follows: TGTGCCAGCAGCCTAGTCGACAGGGATAATGAAAAACTGTTTTTT. Translation: CASSLVDRDNEKLFF.